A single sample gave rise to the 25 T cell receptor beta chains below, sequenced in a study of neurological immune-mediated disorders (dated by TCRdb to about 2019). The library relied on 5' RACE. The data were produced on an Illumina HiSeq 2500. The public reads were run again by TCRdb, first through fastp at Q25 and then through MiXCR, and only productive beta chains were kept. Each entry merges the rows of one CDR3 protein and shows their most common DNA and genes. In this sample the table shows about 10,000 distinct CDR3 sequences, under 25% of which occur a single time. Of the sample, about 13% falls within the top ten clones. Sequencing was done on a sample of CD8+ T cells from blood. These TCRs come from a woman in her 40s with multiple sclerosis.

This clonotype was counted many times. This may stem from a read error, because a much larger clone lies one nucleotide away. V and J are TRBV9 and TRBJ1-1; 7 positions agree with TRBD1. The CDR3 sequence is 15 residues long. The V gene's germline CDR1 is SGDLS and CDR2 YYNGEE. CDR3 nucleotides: TGTACCAGCAGCCCCCGAGGGACAGCCAACACTGAAGCTTTCTTT. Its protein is CTSSPRGTANTEAFF. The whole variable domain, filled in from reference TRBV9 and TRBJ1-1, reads DSGVTQTPKHLITATGQRVTLRCSPRSGDLSVYWYQQSLDQGLQFLIQYYNGEERAKGNILERFSAQQFPDLHSELNLSSLELGDSALYFCTSSPRGTANTEAFFGQGTRLTVV.

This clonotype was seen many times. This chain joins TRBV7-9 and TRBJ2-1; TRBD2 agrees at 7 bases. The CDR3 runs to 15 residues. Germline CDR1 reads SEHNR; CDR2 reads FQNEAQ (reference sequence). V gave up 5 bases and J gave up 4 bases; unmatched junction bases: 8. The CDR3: CASSPAERGYNEQFF. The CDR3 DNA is TGTGCCAGCAGCCCTGCGGAGCGGGGTTACAATGAGCAGTTCTTC.

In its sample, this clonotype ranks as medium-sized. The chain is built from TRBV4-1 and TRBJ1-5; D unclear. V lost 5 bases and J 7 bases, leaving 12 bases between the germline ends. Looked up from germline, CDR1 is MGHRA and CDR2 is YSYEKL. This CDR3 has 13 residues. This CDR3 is CASSSDGGQPQHF. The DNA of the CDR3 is TGCGCCAGCAGCTCAGACGGAGGGCAGCCCCAGCATTTT.

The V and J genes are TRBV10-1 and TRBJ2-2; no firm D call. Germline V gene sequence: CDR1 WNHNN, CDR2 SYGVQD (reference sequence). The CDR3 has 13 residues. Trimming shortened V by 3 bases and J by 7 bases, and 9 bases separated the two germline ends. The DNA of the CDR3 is TGCGCCAGCAGTGATGTGCTAGACGGGGAGCTGTTTTTT. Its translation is CASSDVLDGELFF.

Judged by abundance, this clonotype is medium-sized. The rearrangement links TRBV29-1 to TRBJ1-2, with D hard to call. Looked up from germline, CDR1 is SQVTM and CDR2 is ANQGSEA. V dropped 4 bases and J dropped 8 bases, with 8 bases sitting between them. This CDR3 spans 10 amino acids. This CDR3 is CSVAGPGYTF. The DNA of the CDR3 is TGCAGCGTTGCCGGCCCCGGCTACACCTTC.

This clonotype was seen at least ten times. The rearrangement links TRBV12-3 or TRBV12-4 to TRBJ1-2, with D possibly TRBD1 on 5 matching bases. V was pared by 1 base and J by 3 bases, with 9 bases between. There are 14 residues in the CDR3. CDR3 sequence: CASSLGAGDYGYTF. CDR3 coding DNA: TGTGCCAGCAGTTTAGGGGCGGGGGACTATGGCTACACCTTC.

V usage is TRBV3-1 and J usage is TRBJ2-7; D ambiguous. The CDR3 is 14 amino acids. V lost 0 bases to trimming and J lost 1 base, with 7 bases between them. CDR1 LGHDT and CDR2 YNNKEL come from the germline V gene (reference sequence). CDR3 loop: CASSQDFTSYEQYF. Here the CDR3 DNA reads TGTGCCAGCAGCCAAGACTTCACGTCCTACGAGCAGTACTTC.

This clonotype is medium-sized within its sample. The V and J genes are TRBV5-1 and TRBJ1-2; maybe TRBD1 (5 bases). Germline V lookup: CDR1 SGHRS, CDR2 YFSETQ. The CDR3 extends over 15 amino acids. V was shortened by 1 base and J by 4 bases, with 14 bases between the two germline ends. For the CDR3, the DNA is TGCGCCAGCAGCTTGCCGGGACTGGGAGGCTATGGCTACACCTTC. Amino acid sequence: CASSLPGLGGYGYTF. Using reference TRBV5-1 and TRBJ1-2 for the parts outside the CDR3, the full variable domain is KAGVTQTPRYLIKTRGQQVTLSCSPISGHRSVSWYQQTPGQGLQFLFEYFSETQRNKGNFPGRFSGRQFSNSRSEMNVSTLELGDSALYLCASSLPGLGGYGYTFGSGTRLTVV.

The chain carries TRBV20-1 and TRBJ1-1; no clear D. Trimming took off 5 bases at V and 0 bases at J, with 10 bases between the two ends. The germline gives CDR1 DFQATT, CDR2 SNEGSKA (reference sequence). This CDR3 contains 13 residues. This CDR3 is CSAPVGMNTEAFF. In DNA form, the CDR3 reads TGCAGTGCTCCGGTAGGGATGAACACTGAAGCTTTCTTT.

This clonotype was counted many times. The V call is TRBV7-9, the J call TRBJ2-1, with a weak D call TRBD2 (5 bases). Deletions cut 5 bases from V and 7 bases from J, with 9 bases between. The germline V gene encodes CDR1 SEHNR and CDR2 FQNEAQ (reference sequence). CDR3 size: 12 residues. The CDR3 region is CASSPGSNEQFF. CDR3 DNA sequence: TGTGCCAGCAGCCCGGGGAGTAATGAGCAGTTCTTC.

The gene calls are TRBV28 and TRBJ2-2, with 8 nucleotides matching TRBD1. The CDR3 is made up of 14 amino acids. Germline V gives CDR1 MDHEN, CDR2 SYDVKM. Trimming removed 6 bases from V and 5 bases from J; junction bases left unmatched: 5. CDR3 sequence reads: CASRDRVVTGELFF. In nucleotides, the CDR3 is TGTGCCAGCAGGGACAGGGTAGTGACCGGGGAGCTGTTTTTT.

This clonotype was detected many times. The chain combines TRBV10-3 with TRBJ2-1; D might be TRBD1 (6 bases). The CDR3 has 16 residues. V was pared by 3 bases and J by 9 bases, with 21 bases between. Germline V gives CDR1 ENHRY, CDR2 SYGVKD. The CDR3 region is CAISDPNGQTSGEQFF. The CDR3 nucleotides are TGTGCCATCAGTGACCCCAACGGACAGACCTCGGGTGAGCAGTTCTTC.

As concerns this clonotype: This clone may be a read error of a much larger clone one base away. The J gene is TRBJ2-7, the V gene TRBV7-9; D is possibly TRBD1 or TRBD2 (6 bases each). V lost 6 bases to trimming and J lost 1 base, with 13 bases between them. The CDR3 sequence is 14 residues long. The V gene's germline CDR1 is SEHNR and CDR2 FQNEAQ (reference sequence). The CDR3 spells CASSFGGTSYEQYF. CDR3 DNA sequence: TGTGCCAGCAGTTTTGGGGGGACATCCTACGAGCAGTACTTC.

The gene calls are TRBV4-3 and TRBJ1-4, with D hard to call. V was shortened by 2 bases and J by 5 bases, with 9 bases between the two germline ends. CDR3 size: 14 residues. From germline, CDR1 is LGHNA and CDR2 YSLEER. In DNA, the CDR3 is TGCGCCAGCAGCCAATCCCTGACCAATGAAAAACTGTTTTTT. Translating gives CASSQSLTNEKLFF.

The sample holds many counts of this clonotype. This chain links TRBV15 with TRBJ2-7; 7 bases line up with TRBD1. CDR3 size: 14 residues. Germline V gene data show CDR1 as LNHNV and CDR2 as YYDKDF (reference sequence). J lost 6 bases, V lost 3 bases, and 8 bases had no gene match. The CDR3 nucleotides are TGTGCCACCAGCAGGACAGGGACGGGCACCGAGCAGTACTTC. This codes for CATSRTGTGTEQYF.

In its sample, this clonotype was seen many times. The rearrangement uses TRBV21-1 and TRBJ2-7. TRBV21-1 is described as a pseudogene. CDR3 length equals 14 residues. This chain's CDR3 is CASSKAEGSYEQYF. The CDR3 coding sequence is TGTGCCAGCAGCAAAGCGGAAGGGTCCTACGAGCAGTACTTC.

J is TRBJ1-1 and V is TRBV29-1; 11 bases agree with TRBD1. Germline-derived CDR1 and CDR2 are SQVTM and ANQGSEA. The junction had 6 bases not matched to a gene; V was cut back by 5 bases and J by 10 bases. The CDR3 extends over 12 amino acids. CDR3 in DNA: TGCAGCGTTCGGACAGGGGGCATGGGAGCTTTCTTT. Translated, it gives CSVRTGGMGAFF.

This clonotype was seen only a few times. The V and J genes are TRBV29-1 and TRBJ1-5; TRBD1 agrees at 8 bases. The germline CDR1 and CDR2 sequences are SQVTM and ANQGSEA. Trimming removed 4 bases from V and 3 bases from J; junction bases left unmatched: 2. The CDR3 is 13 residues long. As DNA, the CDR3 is TGCAGCGTTGGGACAGGGTACAATCAGCCCCAGCATTTT. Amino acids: CSVGTGYNQPQHF.

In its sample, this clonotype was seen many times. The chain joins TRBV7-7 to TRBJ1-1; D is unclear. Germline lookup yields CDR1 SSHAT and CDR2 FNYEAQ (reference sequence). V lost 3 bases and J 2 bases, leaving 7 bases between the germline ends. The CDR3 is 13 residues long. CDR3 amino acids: CASSFSRNTEAFF. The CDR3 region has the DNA TGTGCCAGCAGCTTTTCAAGAAACACTGAAGCTTTCTTT.

CDR3 in amino acids: CASSKTSSYEQYF. The CDR3 region has the DNA TGTGCCAGCAGCAAAACGAGCTCCTACGAGCAGTACTTC. The chain carries TRBV7-2 and TRBJ2-7; D is undetermined. Looked up from germline, CDR1 is SGHTA and CDR2 is FQGNSA. The CDR3 is 13 amino acids. Deletions cut 5 bases from V and 0 bases from J, with 8 bases between.

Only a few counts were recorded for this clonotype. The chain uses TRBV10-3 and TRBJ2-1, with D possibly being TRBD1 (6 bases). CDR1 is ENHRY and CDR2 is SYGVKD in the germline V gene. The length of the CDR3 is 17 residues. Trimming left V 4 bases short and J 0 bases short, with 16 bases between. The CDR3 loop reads CAISGPPGQSSYNEQFF. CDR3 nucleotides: TGTGCCATCAGTGGGCCCCCAGGACAGAGCTCCTACAATGAGCAGTTCTTC.

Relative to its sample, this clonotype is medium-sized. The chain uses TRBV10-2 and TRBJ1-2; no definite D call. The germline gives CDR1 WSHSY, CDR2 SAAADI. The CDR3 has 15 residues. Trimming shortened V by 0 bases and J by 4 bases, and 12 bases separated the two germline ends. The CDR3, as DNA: TGCGCCAGCAGTGAGTCCGACCTTCCAAGCTATGGCTACACCTTC. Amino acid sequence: CASSESDLPSYGYTF.

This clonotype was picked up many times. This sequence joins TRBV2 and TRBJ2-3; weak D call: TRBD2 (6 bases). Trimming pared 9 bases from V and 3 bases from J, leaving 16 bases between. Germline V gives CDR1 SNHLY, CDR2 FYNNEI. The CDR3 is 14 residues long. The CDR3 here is CARGGEGVTDTQYF. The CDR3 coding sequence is TGTGCCAGGGGGGGTGAGGGAGTGACAGATACGCAGTATTTT.

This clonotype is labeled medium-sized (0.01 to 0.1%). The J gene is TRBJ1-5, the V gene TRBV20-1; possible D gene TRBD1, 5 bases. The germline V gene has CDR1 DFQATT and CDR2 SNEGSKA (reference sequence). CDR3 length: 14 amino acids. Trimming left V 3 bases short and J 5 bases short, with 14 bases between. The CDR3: CSASPGHTDQPQHF. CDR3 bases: TGCAGTGCTAGCCCTGGACATACCGATCAGCCCCAGCATTTT.

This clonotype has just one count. This CDR3 reads CASMTGQTPMGGYNSPLHF. The CDR3 DNA reads as TGTGCCAGCATGACGGGACAGACTCCTATGGGGGGTTATAATTCACCCCTCCACTTT. The chain employs TRBV28 and TRBJ1-6; 7 nucleotides align to TRBD1. In germline, CDR1 is MDHEN, CDR2 SYDVKM. The J segment lost 4 bases and the V segment lost 7 bases, leaving 19 bases of the junction unmatched. The CDR3 extends over 19 amino acids.